Listed here are 5 T cell receptor beta chains from one sample, sequenced in a study of T cell responses to AZD1222 COVID-19 vaccine. The data were produced by immunoSEQ multiplex PCR, yet TCRdb's version contains in-frame clones alone and is incomplete. In the table there are 80,000 to 100,000 clones, 88% of which are singletons. The source material was peripheral blood, sampled on day 0 of AZD1222 vaccination. These receptors all come from an adult in good health.

The gene calls are TRBV29-1 and TRBJ2-7; the D gene is possibly TRBD1 (5 bases). This CDR3 spans 13 amino acids. Germline CDR1 SQVTM, CDR2 ANQGSEA. Trimming left V 6 bases short and J 2 bases short, with 14 bases between. Here the CDR3 reads CSVLKTATYEQYF. CDR3 nucleotide sequence: TGCAGCGTGCTAAAGACAGCTACCTACGAGCAGTACTTC.

The chain uses TRBV2 and TRBJ2-1; 10 bases match TRBD2. This CDR3 region has 18 residues. Trimming at V came to 4 bases and at J to 2 bases, leaving 11 bases not matched to a gene. The germline CDR1 and CDR2 sequences are SNHLY and FYNNEI. The CDR3 here is CASSVSGRVGSAYNEQFF. In nucleotides, the CDR3 is TGTGCCAGCAGTGTAAGCGGGAGGGTGGGATCAGCCTACAATGAGCAGTTCTTC.

The rearrangement joins TRBV28 to TRBJ1-4, with a weak D call TRBD1 (5 bases). Between the trimmed V and J ends, which lost 6 bases and 6 bases, there was a span of 11 bases. Germline lookup yields CDR1 MDHEN and CDR2 SYDVKM. The CDR3 extends over 13 amino acids. The CDR3, as DNA: TGTGCCAGCAGCCGCCCGGGGGATGAAAAACTGTTTTTT. This translates into CASSRPGDEKLFF.

The V and J genes are TRBV7-6 and TRBJ2-2, with D perhaps TRBD2 (5 bases). The CDR3 is 16 residues long. Trimming took off 8 bases at V and 3 bases at J, with 19 bases between the two ends. Germline lookup yields CDR1 SGHVS and CDR2 FNYEAQ. The CDR3 bases are TGTGCCAGCTCCGCCCTTAGGCCGCGGGACACCGGGGAGCTGTTTTTT. Translated: CASSALRPRDTGELFF.

The rearrangement uses TRBV4-3 and TRBJ2-3, with D perhaps matching TRBD2 (6 bases). V lost 1 base to trimming and J lost 6 bases, with 14 bases between them. Germline V CDR1 and CDR2: LGHNA, YSLEER. This CDR3 comprises 15 residues. CDR3 sequence reads: CASSQAGAGADTQYF. In DNA form, the CDR3 reads TGCGCCAGCAGCCAAGCAGGAGCGGGCGCCGATACGCAGTATTTT.